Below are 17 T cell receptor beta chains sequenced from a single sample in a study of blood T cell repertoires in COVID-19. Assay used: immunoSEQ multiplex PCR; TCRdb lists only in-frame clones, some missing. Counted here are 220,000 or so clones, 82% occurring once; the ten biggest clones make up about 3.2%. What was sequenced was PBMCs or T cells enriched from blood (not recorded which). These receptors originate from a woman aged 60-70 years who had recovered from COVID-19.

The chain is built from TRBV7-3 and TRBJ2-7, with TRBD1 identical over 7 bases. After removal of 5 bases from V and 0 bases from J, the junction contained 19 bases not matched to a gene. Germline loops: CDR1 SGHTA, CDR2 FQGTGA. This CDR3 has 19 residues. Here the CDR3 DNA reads TGTGCCAGCAGCGCCAATCGCGACAGGGCTCCGTCCTTCTCCTACGAGCAGTACTTC. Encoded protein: CASSANRDRAPSFSYEQYF.

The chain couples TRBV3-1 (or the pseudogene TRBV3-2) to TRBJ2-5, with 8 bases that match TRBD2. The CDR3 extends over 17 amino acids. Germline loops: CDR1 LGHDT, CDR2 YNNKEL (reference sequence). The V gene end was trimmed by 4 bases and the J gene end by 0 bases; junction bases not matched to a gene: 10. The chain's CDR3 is CASSLRAAGAYQETQYF. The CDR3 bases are TGTGCCAGCAGCCTAAGAGCAGCGGGGGCGTACCAAGAGACCCAGTACTTC.

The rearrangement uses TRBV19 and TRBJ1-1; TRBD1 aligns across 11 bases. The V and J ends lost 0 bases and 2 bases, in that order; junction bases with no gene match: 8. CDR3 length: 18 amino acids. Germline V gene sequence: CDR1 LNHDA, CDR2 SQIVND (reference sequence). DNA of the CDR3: TGTGCCAGTAGTATAGATCGGGGACAGGGGGGAGTAAACACTGAAGCTTTCTTT. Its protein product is CASSIDRGQGGVNTEAFF.

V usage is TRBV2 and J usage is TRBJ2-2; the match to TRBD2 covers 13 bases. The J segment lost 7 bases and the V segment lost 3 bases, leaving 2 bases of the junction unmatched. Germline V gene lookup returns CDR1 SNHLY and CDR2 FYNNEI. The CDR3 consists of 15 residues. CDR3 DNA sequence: TGTGCCAGCAGTGATTGGACTAGCGGGGGCGGGGAGCTGTTTTTT. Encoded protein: CASSDWTSGGGELFF. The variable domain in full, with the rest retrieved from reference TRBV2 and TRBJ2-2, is EPEVTQTPSHQVTQMGQEVILRCVPISNHLYFYWYRQILGQKVEFLVSFYNNEISEKSEIFDDQFSVERPDGSNFTLKIRSTKLEDSAMYFCASSDWTSGGGELFFGEGSRLTVL.

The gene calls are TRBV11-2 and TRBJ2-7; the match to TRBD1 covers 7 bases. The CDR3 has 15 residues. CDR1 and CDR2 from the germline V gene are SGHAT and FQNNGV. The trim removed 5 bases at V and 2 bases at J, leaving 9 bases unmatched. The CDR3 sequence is CASSDTGTVTYEQYF. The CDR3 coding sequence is TGTGCCAGCAGCGATACTGGGACAGTTACCTACGAGCAGTACTTC. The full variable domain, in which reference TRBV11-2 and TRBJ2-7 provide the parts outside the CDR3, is EAGVAQSPRYKIIEKRQSVAFWCNPISGHATLYWYQQILGQGPKLLIQFQNNGVVDDSQLPKDRFSAERLKGVDSTLKIQPAKLEDSAVYLCASSDTGTVTYEQYFGPGTRLTVT.

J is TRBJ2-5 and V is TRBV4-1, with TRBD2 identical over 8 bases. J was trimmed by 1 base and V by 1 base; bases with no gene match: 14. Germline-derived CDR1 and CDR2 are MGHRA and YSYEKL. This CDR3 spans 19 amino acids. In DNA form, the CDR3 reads TGCGCCAGCAGCCAAGCCTTGTTGCGGGGGGTAAGGGTCCAAGAGACCCAGTACTTC. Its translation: CASSQALLRGVRVQETQYF.

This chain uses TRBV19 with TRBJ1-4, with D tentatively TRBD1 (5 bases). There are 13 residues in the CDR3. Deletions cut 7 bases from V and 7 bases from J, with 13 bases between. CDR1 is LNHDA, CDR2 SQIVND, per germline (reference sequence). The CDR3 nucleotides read TGTGCCAGTATGGGCAGGGAGGGTGAAAAACTGTTTTTT. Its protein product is CASMGREGEKLFF.

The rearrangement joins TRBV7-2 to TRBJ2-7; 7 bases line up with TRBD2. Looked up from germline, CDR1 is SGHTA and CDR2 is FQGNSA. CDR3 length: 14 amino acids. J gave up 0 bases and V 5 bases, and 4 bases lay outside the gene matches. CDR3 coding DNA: TGTGCCAGCAGCCCCGGGAGGAGCTCCTACGAGCAGTACTTC. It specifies CASSPGRSSYEQYF.

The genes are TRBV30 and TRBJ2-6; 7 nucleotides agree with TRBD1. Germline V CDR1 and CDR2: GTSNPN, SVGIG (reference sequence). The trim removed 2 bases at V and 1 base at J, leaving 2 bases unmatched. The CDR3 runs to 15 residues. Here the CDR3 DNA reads TGTGCCTGGAGTACGGGACAGTCTGGGGCCAACGTCCTGACTTTC. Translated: CAWSTGQSGANVLTF.

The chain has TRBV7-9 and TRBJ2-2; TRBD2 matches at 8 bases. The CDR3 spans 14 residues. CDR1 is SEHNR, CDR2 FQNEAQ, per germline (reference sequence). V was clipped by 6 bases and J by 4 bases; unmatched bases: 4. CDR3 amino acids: CASRSTSGTGELFF. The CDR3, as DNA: TGTGCCAGCAGGTCTACTAGCGGCACCGGGGAGCTGTTTTTT.

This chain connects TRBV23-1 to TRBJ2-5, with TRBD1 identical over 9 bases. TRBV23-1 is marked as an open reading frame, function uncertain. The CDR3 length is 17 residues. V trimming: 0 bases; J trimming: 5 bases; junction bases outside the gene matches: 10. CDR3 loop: CASSQSPRQGEEETQYF. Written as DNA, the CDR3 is TGCGCCAGCAGTCAATCGCCCCGACAGGGGGAGGAGGAGACCCAGTACTTC.

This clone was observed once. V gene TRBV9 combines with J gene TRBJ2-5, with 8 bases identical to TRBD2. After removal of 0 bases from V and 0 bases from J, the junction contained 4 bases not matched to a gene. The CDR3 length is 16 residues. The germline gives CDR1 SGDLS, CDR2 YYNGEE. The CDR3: CASSVGPLADQETQYF. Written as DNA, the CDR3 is TGTGCCAGCAGCGTAGGACCACTAGCGGACCAAGAGACCCAGTACTTC.

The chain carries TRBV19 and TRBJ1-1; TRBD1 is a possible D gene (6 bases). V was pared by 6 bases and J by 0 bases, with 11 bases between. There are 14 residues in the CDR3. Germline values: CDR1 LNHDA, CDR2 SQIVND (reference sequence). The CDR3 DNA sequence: TGTGCCAGTAGCCGACAGGTCATGAACACTGAAGCTTTCTTT. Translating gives CASSRQVMNTEAFF.

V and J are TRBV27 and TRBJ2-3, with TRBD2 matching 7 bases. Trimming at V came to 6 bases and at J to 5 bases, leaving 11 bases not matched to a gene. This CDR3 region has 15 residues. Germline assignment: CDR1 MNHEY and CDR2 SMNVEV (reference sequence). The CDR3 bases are TGTGCCAGCAGGCGGTGGGAGGGCCGTGGAGATACGCAGTATTTT. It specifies CASRRWEGRGDTQYF.

CDR3 nucleotide sequence: TGTGCCAGCAGCCAAGCCACAGGATACTCTGGGGCCAACGTCCTGACTTTC. Translated, it gives CASSQATGYSGANVLTF. The V call is TRBV3-1 (or the pseudogene TRBV3-2), the J call TRBJ2-6; tentative D call: TRBD1 (5 bases). This CDR3 has 17 residues. Trimming shortened V by 1 base and J by 0 bases, and 10 bases separated the two germline ends. Looked up from germline, CDR1 is LGHDT and CDR2 is YNNKEL (reference sequence).

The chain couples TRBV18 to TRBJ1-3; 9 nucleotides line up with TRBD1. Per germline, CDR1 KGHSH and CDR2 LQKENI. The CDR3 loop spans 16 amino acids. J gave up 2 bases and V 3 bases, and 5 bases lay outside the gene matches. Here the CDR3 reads CASSPPGQGAGNTIYF. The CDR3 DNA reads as TGTGCCAGCTCACCCCCGGGACAGGGTGCTGGAAACACCATATATTTT.

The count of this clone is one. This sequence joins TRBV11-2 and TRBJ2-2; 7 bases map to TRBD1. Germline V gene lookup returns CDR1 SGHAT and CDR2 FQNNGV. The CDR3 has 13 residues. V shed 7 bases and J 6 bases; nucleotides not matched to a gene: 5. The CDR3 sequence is CASNRQGAGELFF. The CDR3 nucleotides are TGTGCCAGCAACCGACAGGGCGCCGGGGAGCTGTTTTTT.